The clone carrying this T cell receptor beta chain was observed a few times. What it binds is not known. Unique molecular identifiers were affixed to discrete cDNA molecules within the library. The authors' processing: Sample TCR counts, which ranged from roughly 20,000 to 750,000, had a median of around 93,000. TCRdb reprocessed the 5' RACE reads with MiXCR, giving one entry per CDR3 protein. What appears here as the V and J calls and clone size reflects TCRdb's work, not the paper's. Of tens of thousands of distinct CDR3 sequences listed, more than 7.5% were seen once; the top ten hold around 2.3%. Researchers extracted total RNA from unfractionated whole blood. Trimming removed 1 base from V and 5 bases from J; junction bases left unmatched: 7. Looked up from germline, CDR1 is KGHSH and CDR2 is LQKENI. The CDR3 extends over 15 amino acids. These data are taken from a study of human T cells and chemical hapten exposure. On the study more broadly: The study traced per-sample TCR yield variation mainly to small differences in pooled library volumes.

Study results and limitations: The number of TCRs above 1 in 1000 frequency did not change after DPC sensitization.

The receptor's source is a male donor in good health. V and J are TRBV18 and TRBJ1-1, with 7 bases that match TRBD1. The CDR3 DNA is TGTGCCAGCTCACCACGGACAGGAGGAGAGACTGAAGCTTTCTTT. Protein sequence: CASSPRTGGETEAFF.